This TCR beta chain was observed in a study of early T cells in non-severe SARS-CoV-2 infection. V lost 8 bases, J lost 0 bases, and 8 bases lay in between. Per the germline V gene, CDR1 is MDHEN and CDR2 is SYDVKM. CDR3 length equals 12 residues. This clonotype turned up a few times. Each CDR3 protein gets one entry after TCRdb re-called the 5' RACE reads with MiXCR. The sample has 65,000 to 85,000 distinct CDR3 sequences, over 10% seen once. The clonotype comes from an adult who was a healthcare worker with PCR-confirmed SARS-CoV-2 infection or an uninfected control (not recorded which). Sequenced input: whole blood. V is TRBV28 and J is TRBJ2-7, with D hard to call. The CDR3 loop is CASHTHSYEQYF. CDR3 sequence (DNA): TGTGCCAGCCACACACACTCCTACGAGCAGTACTTC.